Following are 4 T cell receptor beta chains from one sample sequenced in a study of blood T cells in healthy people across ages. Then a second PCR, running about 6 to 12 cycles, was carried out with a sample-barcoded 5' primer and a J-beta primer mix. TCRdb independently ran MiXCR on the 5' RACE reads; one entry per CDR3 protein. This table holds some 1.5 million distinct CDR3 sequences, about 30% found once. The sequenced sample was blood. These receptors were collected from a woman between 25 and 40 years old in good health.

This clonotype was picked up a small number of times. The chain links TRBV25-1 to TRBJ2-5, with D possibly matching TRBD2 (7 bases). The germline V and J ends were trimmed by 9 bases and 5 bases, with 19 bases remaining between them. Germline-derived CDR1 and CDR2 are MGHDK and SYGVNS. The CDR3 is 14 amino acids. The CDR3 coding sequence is TGTGCCAGTACGGGGGGCCCTTCCGGGGAGACCCAGTACTTC. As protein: CASTGGPSGETQYF.

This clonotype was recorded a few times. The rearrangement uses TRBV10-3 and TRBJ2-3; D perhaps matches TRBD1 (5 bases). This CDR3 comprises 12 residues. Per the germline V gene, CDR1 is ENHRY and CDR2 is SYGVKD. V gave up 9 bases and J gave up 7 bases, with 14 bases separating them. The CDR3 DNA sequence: TGTGCCATTGGATTTCAGGGTCATACGCAGTATTTT. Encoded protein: CAIGFQGHTQYF.

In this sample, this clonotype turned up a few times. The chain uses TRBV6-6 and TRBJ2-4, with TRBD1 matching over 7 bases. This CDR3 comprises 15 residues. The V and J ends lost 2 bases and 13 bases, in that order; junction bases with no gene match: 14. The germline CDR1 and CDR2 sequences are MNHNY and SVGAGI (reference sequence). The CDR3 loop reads CASSYDGDRGSKQYF. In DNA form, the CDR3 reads TGTGCCAGCAGTTACGATGGGGACAGAGGTTCCAAGCAGTACTTC.

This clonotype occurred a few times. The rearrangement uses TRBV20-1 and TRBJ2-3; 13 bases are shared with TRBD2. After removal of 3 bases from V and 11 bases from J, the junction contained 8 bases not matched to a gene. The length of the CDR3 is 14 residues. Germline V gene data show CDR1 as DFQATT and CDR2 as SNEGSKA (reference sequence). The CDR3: CSASGTSGMREQYF. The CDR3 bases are TGCAGTGCTAGTGGGACTAGCGGGATGAGGGAGCAGTATTTT.